This TCR beta chain emerged from a study of Graves' ophthalmopathy and Graves' hyperthyroidism. General study points: Prediction of ophthalmopathy progression reached about 70% sensitivity and about 72% specificity. In separating ophthalmopathy from stable hyperthyroidism, a 13-signature model achieved around 85% sensitivity and 81.08% specificity.

This clonotype has just a few counts. The target antigen is unknown. At one of its ends the junction is not consistent with the germline gene, which may arise from a read error. RNA transcripts were the template, and TCR beta CDR3 regions were amplified from them. The library came from an HTBI-primed first-round RT-PCR and a second-round multiplex PCR. From the multiplex PCR reads, TCRdb called clonotypes with MiXCR, one entry per CDR3 protein. The sample consists of about 16,000 distinct CDR3 sequences, more than 45% of them appearing once. The CDR3 covers 13 residues. Germline V CDR1 and CDR2: SSHAT, FNYEAQ (reference sequence).

This chain uses TRBV7-7 with TRBJ2-1; a possible D gene is TRBD1 (6 bases). The TCR was taken from a woman between 35 and 50 years old with stable Graves' hyperthyroidism. Material for sequencing was peripheral blood. CDR3 DNA sequence: TGTGCTAGCAGCTTAGCCACAGGGTCTGAGCAGTTCTTC. This gives the protein CASSLATGSEQFF. Based on the CDR3 plus reference TRBV7-7 and TRBJ2-1, the full variable domain is GAGVSQSPRYKVTKRGQDVTLRCDPISSHATLYWYQQALGQGPEFLTYFNYEAQPDKSGLPSDRFSAERPEGSISTLTIQRTEQRDSAMYRCASSLATGSEQFFGPGTRLTVL.